This entry features one T cell receptor (beta chain) sequence. These data come from a study of OX40 agonist ivuxolimab in advanced cancers. CDR1 is SGDLS, CDR2 YYNGEE, per germline. Trimming pared 3 bases from V and 6 bases from J, leaving 11 bases between. The CDR3 is 13 amino acids. Clones were read by immunoSEQ multiplex PCR, and TCRdb kept only the in-frame ones, dropping some. The sample contains about 110,000 clones, 91% of which appear only once. The clonotype originates from an adult with an advanced solid tumor such as melanoma, head and neck, liver or kidney cancer. The chain uses TRBV9 and TRBJ2-3; no definite D call. The sample in question was CD4+ or CD8+ T cells sorted from blood, obtained in a trial of the OX40 agonist ivuxolimab. CDR3 in amino acids: CASSGSALDTQYF. Written as DNA, the CDR3 is TGTGCCAGCAGCGGGAGTGCCCTCGATACGCAGTATTTT.